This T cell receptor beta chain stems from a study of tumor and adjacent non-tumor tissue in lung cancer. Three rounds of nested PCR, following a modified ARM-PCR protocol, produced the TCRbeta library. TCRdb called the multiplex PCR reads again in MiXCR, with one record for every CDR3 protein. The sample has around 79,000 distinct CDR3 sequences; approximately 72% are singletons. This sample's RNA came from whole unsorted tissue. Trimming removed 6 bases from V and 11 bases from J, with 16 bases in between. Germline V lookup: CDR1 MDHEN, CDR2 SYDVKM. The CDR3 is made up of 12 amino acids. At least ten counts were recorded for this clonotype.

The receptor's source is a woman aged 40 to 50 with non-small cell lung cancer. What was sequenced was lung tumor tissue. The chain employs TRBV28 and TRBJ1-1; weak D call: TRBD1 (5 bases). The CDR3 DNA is TGTGCCAGCAGCAGGGACCGGGGGAGGGCTTTCTTT. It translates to CASSRDRGRAFF.